This paragraph reports one T cell receptor beta chain. This entry belongs to a study of PD-L1 blockade in urothelial cancer. Study-wide context: Most patients, about 85% of the roughly 30, were males with bladder-origin cancer. Researchers looked at the blood 3 weeks (second dose) and 6 weeks after treatment began.

Profiled with immunoSEQ multiplex PCR; TCRdb holds only in-frame clones, not every one. The sample shows more than 75,000 clones, more than 85% of them seen only once. This TCR was recovered from a man aged 60 to 75 with urothelial cancer. The input for sequencing was PBMCs, taken around atezolizumab (anti-PD-L1) treatment.

CDR3 region: CASSTRDRGRQPQHF. For the CDR3, the DNA is TGTGCCAGTAGTACGAGGGACAGGGGACGTCAGCCCCAGCATTTT. The V call is TRBV19, the J call TRBJ1-5; 10 nucleotides agree with TRBD1. This CDR3 has 15 amino acids. Germline V lookup: CDR1 LNHDA, CDR2 SQIVND (reference sequence). V gave up 4 bases and J gave up 6 bases; unmatched junction bases: 6.